A selection of T cell receptor beta chains follows, all from one sample in a study of blood T cell repertoires in COVID-19. Generated by immunoSEQ multiplex PCR, the TCRdb table keeps only in-frame clones and is missing some. The sample holds some 120,000 clones; roughly 85% are singletons and the top ten take about 25%. Sequenced input: peripheral blood. These receptors came from a human donor in a cohort sampled during active COVID-19. CDR3s include the opening cysteine and the closing phenylalanine or tryptophan. Each record gives: V gene, J gene, clone size, CDR3 protein. Rows give clone size only sometimes, using once, few, many, or a class for an expanded clone.

TRBV28	TRBJ2-7	-	CATKGQGNYEQYF
TRBV6-5	TRBJ2-1	-	CASSPTGGYNEQFF
TRBV2	TRBJ1-1	-	CASSDPTGDTEAFF
TRBV5-1	TRBJ1-4	-	CASSLGLGGRDEKLFF
TRBV24-1	TRBJ2-7	-	CATSDPRQDYEQYF
TRBV9	TRBJ2-5	-	CASSAQVGETQYF
TRBV4-2	TRBJ2-3	-	CASSQDPLAGTTDTQYF
TRBV30	TRBJ1-1	once	CAWSRQGGTEAFF
TRBV5-1	TRBJ2-7	-	CASSLSGVGYEQYF
TRBV25-1	TRBJ1-2	few	CASSDHGQGSNGYTF
TRBV7-8	TRBJ1-1	-	CASSSRGDTEAFF
TRBV30	TRBJ1-5	-	CAWSPGLYQPQHF
TRBV5-1	TRBJ1-5	few	CASSLGGYNQPQHF
TRBV19	TRBJ2-1	-	CASRDRGPSYNEQFF
TRBV18	TRBJ1-2	-	CASSSSAASGGSNYGYTF
TRBV6-5	TRBJ2-1	-	CASTLGGSNYNEQFF
TRBV29-1	TRBJ2-1	-	CSVEQDEQFF
TRBV21-1	TRBJ1-4	-	CASSKVPPRGANEKLFF
TRBV7-9	TRBJ2-5	-	CASSFFGGETQYF
TRBV19	TRBJ2-4	few	CASSVGRAENIQYF
TRBV5-1	TRBJ1-3	-	CASSLGQTGNTIYF
TRBV10-2	TRBJ2-7	-	CASSAGGVLYEQYF
TRBV28	TRBJ2-2	-	CASIHRDTGELFF
TRBV29-1	TRBJ1-4	-	CSVRGQGAGEKLFF
TRBV7-3	TRBJ2-2	-	CASSLGGTSGGELFF
TRBV3-1/TRBV3-2	TRBJ2-7	-	CASSQGQDLYEQYF